A single sample is the source of the 32 T cell receptor beta chains below, sequenced in a study of T cell changes during pregnancy in multiple sclerosis. Sequencing used immunoSEQ multiplex PCR; TCRdb keeps in-frame clones, though not all of them. The repertoire holds about 22,000 clones, with over 75% as singletons. The sequencing here drew on CD8+ T cells from peripheral blood mononuclear cells, taken before pregnancy. The receptors shown here come from a female donor with multiple sclerosis, enrolled in a pregnancy study.

This chain joins TRBV29-1 and TRBJ2-1; D is unclear. V was trimmed by 5 bases and J by 0 bases, leaving 8 bases between them. Per germline, CDR1 SQVTM and CDR2 ANQGSEA. The CDR3 loop spans 13 amino acids. The CDR3 here is CSVFPSSYNEQFF. In DNA, the CDR3 is TGCAGCGTTTTCCCCAGCTCCTACAATGAGCAGTTCTTC.

The chain carries TRBV18 and TRBJ1-1, with 9 bases identical to TRBD1. The ends lost 7 bases at V and 8 bases at J; junction bases unmatched: 2. CDR3 length: 11 amino acids. The germline V gene encodes CDR1 KGHSH and CDR2 LQKENI. CDR3 DNA sequence: TGTGCCAGCTACGGGACAGGGGAAGCTTTCTTT. Translated, it gives CASYGTGEAFF.

This chain uses TRBV4-1 with TRBJ1-2; D is undetermined. V lost 3 bases and J lost 0, with 11 bases in between. Germline V CDR1 and CDR2: MGHRA, YSYEKL. This CDR3 contains 15 residues. Here the CDR3 DNA reads TGCGCCAGCAGCCAGGTTCGGGAAGCTAACTATGGCTACACCTTC. This sequence encodes CASSQVREANYGYTF.

The chain carries TRBV5-1 and TRBJ2-3; 8 nucleotides align to TRBD2. Germline assignment: CDR1 SGHRS and CDR2 YFSETQ. There are 15 residues in the CDR3. Trimming took 4 bases from V and 4 from J; bases not matched to a gene: 8. This CDR3 reads CASSTQRERADTQYF. In nucleotides, the CDR3 is TGCGCCAGCAGCACCCAGCGGGAGAGGGCAGATACGCAGTATTTT.

The chain carries TRBV14 and TRBJ2-4; the D gene is possibly TRBD1 (5 bases). Trimming cost V 4 bases and J 1 base, with 11 bases left between them. CDR3 length: 15 amino acids. Germline V gene lookup returns CDR1 SGHDN and CDR2 FVKESK. CDR3 nucleotide sequence: TGTGCCAGCAGCCCTGCAGGGTCGGCCAAAAACATTCAGTACTTC. Translated: CASSPAGSAKNIQYF.

V and J are TRBV5-4 and TRBJ1-2, with D unresolved. The V gene lost 1 base and the J gene lost 8 bases, with 9 bases spanning the gap. Looked up from germline, CDR1 is SGHNT and CDR2 is YYREEE (reference sequence). The length of the CDR3 is 12 residues. CDR3 amino acids: CASSLPQIGYTF. The CDR3 nucleotides read TGTGCCAGCAGCTTGCCGCAGATCGGCTACACCTTC.

The V and J genes are TRBV6-5 and TRBJ2-7; the match to TRBD2 covers 9 bases. The germline CDR1 and CDR2 sequences are MNHEY and SVGAGI. The CDR3 extends over 15 amino acids. Trimming at V came to 1 base and at J to 4 bases, leaving 5 bases not matched to a gene. The CDR3 loop reads CASSYFSGSGYEQYF. The DNA for the CDR3 is TGTGCCAGCAGTTACTTTAGCGGGAGCGGGTACGAGCAGTACTTC.

This clone was detected only a few times. The gene calls are TRBV4-1 and TRBJ1-3; D not certain. Germline V gene data show CDR1 as MGHRA and CDR2 as YSYEKL. The CDR3 is made up of 15 amino acids. Deletions cut 1 base from V and 0 bases from J, with 7 bases between. The CDR3 sequence is CASSQGGISGNTIYF. In DNA form, the CDR3 reads TGCGCCAGCAGCCAAGGCGGGATCTCTGGAAACACCATATATTTT.

The chain recombines TRBV21-1 with TRBJ1-2. TRBV21-1 is reported as a pseudogene. The length of the CDR3 is 15 residues. CDR3: CASSKSGPWNYGYTF. The CDR3 nucleotides are TGTGCCAGCAGCAAATCCGGTCCTTGGAACTATGGCTACACCTTC.

The chain recombines TRBV7-2 with TRBJ2-7; the match to TRBD1 covers 9 bases. Germline V gives CDR1 SGHTA, CDR2 FQGNSA. The CDR3 is 17 residues long. The V segment lost 1 base and the J segment 3 bases; nucleotides outside the gene matches: 10. CDR3 amino acids: CASSLDFQDRGFYEQYF. The CDR3 DNA follows: TGTGCCAGCAGCTTAGATTTCCAGGACAGGGGATTCTACGAGCAGTACTTC.

This chain connects TRBV5-4 to TRBJ1-2; tentative D call: TRBD1 (6 bases). CDR1 SGHNT and CDR2 YYREEE come from the germline V gene (reference sequence). The CDR3 is 17 residues long. V dropped 3 bases and J dropped 0 bases, with 18 bases sitting between them. CDR3 in DNA: TGTGCCAGCAGCTCTCCTAACGGGGACAACCCTAACTATGGCTACACCTTC. Translation gives CASSSPNGDNPNYGYTF.

This rearrangement joins TRBV7-4 to TRBJ2-2, with 9 bases identical to TRBD2. The CDR3 runs 15 residues. V lost 7 bases and J lost 1; bases outside the gene matches: 4. Germline V gene sequence: CDR1 SGHVT, CDR2 SQSDAQ. Here the CDR3 reads CASNELAGNTGELFF. The CDR3 DNA follows: TGTGCCAGCAATGAACTAGCGGGGAACACCGGGGAGCTGTTTTTT. Variable domain in full (rest from reference TRBV7-4 and TRBJ2-2): GAGVSQSPRYKVAKRGRDVALRCDSISGHVTLYWYRQTLGQGSEVLTYSQSDAQRDKSGRPSGRFSAERPERSVSTLKIQRTEQGDSAVYLCASNELAGNTGELFFGEGSRLTVL.

The chain couples TRBV29-1 to TRBJ2-1; D not certain. CDR3 size: 13 residues. Deletions cut 3 bases from V and 3 bases from J, with 9 bases between. Germline values: CDR1 SQVTM, CDR2 ANQGSEA. As DNA, the CDR3 is TGCAGCGTTGAGAAGCTCCACTACAATGAGCAGTTCTTC. Translating it yields CSVEKLHYNEQFF.

The count of this clone is one. V usage is TRBV28 and J usage is TRBJ1-2, with 9 bases identical to TRBD1. CDR3 size: 15 residues. Trimming removed 5 bases from V and 2 bases from J; junction bases left unmatched: 6. Germline V lookup: CDR1 MDHEN, CDR2 SYDVKM. This CDR3 is CASSPYRGPNYGYTF. The CDR3 DNA reads as TGTGCCAGCAGTCCCTACAGGGGGCCAAACTATGGCTACACCTTC.

The chain links TRBV10-3 to TRBJ2-7, with 9 bases identical to TRBD1. The CDR3 sequence is 13 residues long. V lost 6 bases to trimming and J lost 4 bases; unmatched junction nucleotides: 4. Germline CDR1 and CDR2: ENHRY and SYGVKD. This chain's CDR3 is CAIRPGTGYEQYF. Written as DNA, the CDR3 is TGTGCCATCAGACCCGGGACAGGGTACGAGCAGTACTTC.

The chain recombines TRBV4-1 with TRBJ2-3; 9 nucleotides align to TRBD2. The CDR3 has 17 amino acids. The V and J ends lost 1 base and 2 bases, in that order; junction bases with no gene match: 7. Germline lookup yields CDR1 MGHRA and CDR2 YSYEKL. CDR3 in amino acids: CASSQGPTSGYTDTQYF. CDR3 DNA: TGCGCCAGCAGCCAAGGGCCCACTAGCGGGTACACAGATACGCAGTATTTT.

The chain combines TRBV5-4 with TRBJ2-5; tentatively, D is TRBD1 (6 bases). This CDR3 is 16 amino acids long. Germline assignment: CDR1 SGHNT and CDR2 YYREEE (reference sequence). Trimming pared 2 bases from V and 2 bases from J, leaving 16 bases between. Here the CDR3 DNA reads TGTGCCAGCAGCTTAATTAAGCGGCAGGGGCAAGAGACCCAGTACTTC. Residues: CASSLIKRQGQETQYF.

The chain combines TRBV7-3 with TRBJ2-3, with D uncertain. The CDR3 spans 14 residues. From germline, CDR1 is SGHTA and CDR2 FQGTGA. V was pared by 5 bases and J by 5 bases, with 14 bases between. CDR3 sequence (DNA): TGTGCCAGCAGCCTCCCCTATCCTATAGATACGCAGTATTTT. Translated, it gives CASSLPYPIDTQYF.

This clone has just a few counts. The chain carries TRBV23-1 and TRBJ2-2, with TRBD1 as a possible D gene (6 bases). TRBV23-1 qualifies as an ORF whose function is uncertain. The CDR3 is 14 amino acids. Trimming pared 4 bases from V and 3 bases from J, leaving 9 bases between. CDR3 DNA sequence: TGCGCCAGCAGTCGGGACATACACACCGGGGAGCTGTTTTTT. This translates into CASSRDIHTGELFF.

This chain joins TRBV15 and TRBJ2-3; TRBD1 might be the D (8 bases). The CDR3 covers 13 residues. Germline values: CDR1 LNHNV, CDR2 YYDKDF (reference sequence). Trimming pared 0 bases from V and 15 bases from J, leaving 16 bases between. The CDR3 coding sequence is TGTGCCACCAGCAGAGATCCCACAGGGGGGGTATATTTT. Protein sequence: CATSRDPTGGVYF.

The chain uses TRBV10-3 and TRBJ1-5; 7 bases map to TRBD1. This CDR3 has 15 amino acids. Germline assignment: CDR1 ENHRY and CDR2 SYGVKD. V was pared by 2 bases and J by 2 bases, with 3 bases of the junction left unmatched. The CDR3 DNA reads TGTGCCATCAGTGAGACGGGGACAGGCAATCAGCCCCAGCATTTT. Amino acid sequence: CAISETGTGNQPQHF.

The chain uses TRBV10-2 and TRBJ1-4, with a weak D call TRBD1 (6 bases). The CDR3 length is 16 residues. CDR1 is WSHSY, CDR2 SAAADI, per germline. V lost 0 bases, J lost 7 bases, and 15 bases lay in between. The CDR3 protein is CASSESTGGAREKLFF. The CDR3 DNA sequence: TGCGCCAGCAGTGAGTCGACCGGGGGGGCGCGTGAAAAACTGTTTTTT.

The chain recombines TRBV7-9 with TRBJ2-7; 9 bases align to TRBD2. The V gene end was trimmed by 11 bases and the J gene end by 1 base; junction bases not matched to a gene: 15. The CDR3 totals 16 residues. The germline V gene encodes CDR1 SEHNR and CDR2 FQNEAQ (reference sequence). The DNA for the CDR3 is TGTGCCTCCTCCCTATTCACTAGCGGGCATTCCTACGAGCAGTACTTC. Protein product: CASSLFTSGHSYEQYF.

J is TRBJ1-3 and V is TRBV15; TRBD1 might be the D (5 bases). CDR1 is LNHNV and CDR2 is YYDKDF in the germline V gene (reference sequence). V gave up 5 bases and J gave up 2 bases, with 16 bases separating them. The CDR3 runs 16 residues. DNA for the CDR3: TGTGCCACCAGCGCGGGGAGAGAGGGACCTGGAAACACCATATATTTT. Translation gives CATSAGREGPGNTIYF.

The genes are TRBV18 and TRBJ2-3; a weak D match, TRBD2 (6 bases). Trimming stripped 2 bases from V and 2 bases from J, with 11 bases between. The germline V gene encodes CDR1 KGHSH and CDR2 LQKENI. CDR3 size: 15 residues. The CDR3 sequence is CASSPEEGLTDTQYF. The CDR3 DNA reads as TGTGCCAGCTCACCAGAGGAGGGGCTCACAGATACGCAGTATTTT.

CDR3: CASSWTGATHEQYF. The CDR3 DNA is TGTGCCAGCAGTTGGACAGGCGCCACCCACGAGCAGTACTTC. The rearrangement links TRBV27 to TRBJ2-7, with TRBD1 matching over 7 bases. The ends lost 4 bases at V and 5 bases at J; junction bases unmatched: 8. CDR1 and CDR2 from the germline V gene are MNHEY and SMNVEV (reference sequence). The CDR3 has 14 amino acids.

DNA of the CDR3: TGTGCCAGCGGGACTAGCGGGAGGGTTCTCGACAATGAGCAGTTCTTC. Translating it yields CASGTSGRVLDNEQFF. The chain recombines TRBV2 with TRBJ2-1; 16 nucleotides line up with TRBD2. Looked up from germline, CDR1 is SNHLY and CDR2 is FYNNEI. The CDR3 is made up of 16 amino acids. V lost 8 bases and J lost 5; bases outside the gene matches: 6.

The rearrangement links TRBV11-2 to TRBJ2-1, with 14 bases lining up with TRBD2. The germline V gene encodes CDR1 SGHAT and CDR2 FQNNGV. With V trimmed by 5 bases and J by 6 bases, 9 bases remained unmatched. This CDR3 spans 17 amino acids. The DNA for the CDR3 is TGTGCCAGCAGCGAGCGACTAGCGGGAGGGCCTTTCAATGAGCAGTTCTTC. It yields the protein CASSERLAGGPFNEQFF.

This clone has a single count. This chain connects TRBV11-2 to TRBJ1-1; the D is unclear. This CDR3 is 12 amino acids long. Looked up from germline, CDR1 is SGHAT and CDR2 is FQNNGV. Trimming removed 5 bases at V and 0 bases at J, with 4 bases between. The CDR3 DNA follows: TGTGCCAGCAGCCTCTTGAACACTGAAGCTTTCTTT. Translation: CASSLLNTEAFF.

V usage is TRBV12-5 and J usage is TRBJ2-5; 13 bases line up with TRBD2. This CDR3 spans 18 amino acids. V lost 1 base and J lost 5; bases outside the gene matches: 10. Germline V gene lookup returns CDR1 LGHNT and CDR2 FRNRAP. In nucleotides, the CDR3 is TGTGCTAGTGGTTTGGCCAGCACTAGCGGGAGGGCCTGGGAGACCCAGTACTTC. Translation: CASGLASTSGRAWETQYF. Using reference TRBV12-5 and TRBJ2-5 for the parts outside the CDR3, the full variable domain is DARVTQTPRHKVTEMGQEVTMRCQPILGHNTVFWYRQTMMQGLELLAYFRNRAPLDDSGMPKDRFSAEMPDATLATLKIQPSEPRDSAVYFCASGLASTSGRAWETQYFGPGTRLLVL.

The V call is TRBV28, the J call TRBJ2-7; D not resolved. Trimming took 6 bases from V and 3 from J, leaving 12 bases between them. The CDR3 spans 13 residues. Germline V gives CDR1 MDHEN, CDR2 SYDVKM. CDR3 in amino acids: CASSLSHLYEQYF. DNA for the CDR3: TGTGCCAGCAGCCTGAGTCACCTCTACGAGCAGTACTTC.

This rearrangement joins TRBV18 to TRBJ2-1; D ambiguous. This CDR3 has 13 amino acids. V was clipped by 0 bases and J by 10 bases, with 10 bases between them. In germline, CDR1 is KGHSH, CDR2 LQKENI. The DNA for the CDR3 is TGTGCCAGCTCACCACCGGATAGCCTCGAGCAGTTCTTC. Protein sequence: CASSPPDSLEQFF.